The 22 T cell receptor beta chains below come from one sample, sequenced in a study of regulatory T cells in long-lasting Graves disease. As to time point: newly diagnosed GD, antithyroid drugs for less than 3 months. Following extraction of RNA from PBMCs, that RNA was used to make the TCR library. Building of the TCR beta libraries involved iRepertoire HTBI primers and Arm-PCR of CDR3 regions. TCRdb reprocessed the multiplex PCR reads with MiXCR, giving one entry per CDR3 protein. The table lists about 620,000 distinct CDR3 sequences, roughly 15% of them singletons. The data also belong to a second study, concerning T cells in Graves' hyperthyroidism and ophthalmopathy.

The source material was peripheral blood mononuclear cells (PBMCs), sampled at new diagnosis, from a patient treated with antithyroid drugs. The source is a woman aged 25 to 39 with Graves disease.

This clonotype has only a few counts. The chain employs TRBV20-1 and TRBJ2-7; weak D call: TRBD2 (6 bases). Germline assignment: CDR1 DFQATT and CDR2 SNEGSKA (reference sequence). The CDR3 loop spans 15 amino acids. The V gene lost 6 bases and the J gene lost 0 bases, with 18 bases spanning the gap. This CDR3 reads CSANPPGSGSYEQYF. CDR3 sequence (DNA): TGCAGTGCAAACCCGCCCGGGAGCGGCTCCTACGAGCAGTACTTC.

V and J are TRBV29-1 and TRBJ2-1; 8 nucleotides line up with TRBD2. Germline CDR1 and CDR2: SQVTM and ANQGSEA. V was pared by 6 bases and J by 7 bases, with 5 bases of the junction left unmatched. This CDR3 region has 12 residues. CDR3 residues: CSVQGLVNEQFF. CDR3 sequence (DNA): TGCAGCGTCCAGGGACTAGTAAATGAGCAGTTCTTC.

This clonotype was seen many times. The CDR3: CATGTGQFVEAFF. In DNA form, the CDR3 reads TGTGCCACCGGAACCGGACAGTTTGTTGAAGCTTTCTTT. The chain recombines TRBV15 with TRBJ1-1, with a weak D call TRBD1 (6 bases). CDR3 size: 13 residues. Trimming took off 8 bases at V and 7 bases at J, with 17 bases between the two ends. Germline V gene lookup returns CDR1 LNHNV and CDR2 YYDKDF (reference sequence).

The chain is built from TRBV27 and TRBJ2-2, with TRBD1 matching 8 bases. Per the germline V gene, CDR1 is MNHEY and CDR2 is SMNVEV (reference sequence). This CDR3 has 15 residues. J lost 7 bases, V lost 3 bases, and 7 bases had no gene match. CDR3 DNA: TGTGCCAGCAGTTTCCGGACAGGGTTCATCGGGGAGCTGTTTTTT. Protein: CASSFRTGFIGELFF.

The sample holds many counts of this clonotype. The chain couples TRBV29-1 to TRBJ2-2, with D possibly TRBD2 on 6 matching bases. Germline V gene data show CDR1 as SQVTM and CDR2 as ANQGSEA. The CDR3 consists of 15 residues. V lost 6 bases, J lost 2 bases, and 16 bases lay in between. In nucleotides, the CDR3 is TGCAGCGTGCGCCCGGGAGCCCTAAACACCGGGGAGCTGTTTTTT. Its protein product is CSVRPGALNTGELFF.

This clonotype was recorded many times. This rearrangement joins TRBV7-6 to TRBJ1-3; D unresolved. Trimming left V 0 bases short and J 2 bases short, with 5 bases between. The length of the CDR3 is 14 residues. CDR1 is SGHVS, CDR2 FNYEAQ, per germline. CDR3 in amino acids: CASSLAGTGNTIYF. The CDR3, as DNA: TGTGCCAGCAGCTTAGCAGGGACTGGAAACACCATATATTTT. Variable domain in full (rest from reference TRBV7-6 and TRBJ1-3): GAGVSQSPRYKVTKRGQDVALRCDPISGHVSLYWYRQALGQGPEFLTYFNYEAQQDKSGLPNDRFSAERPEGSISTLTIQRTEQRDSAMYRCASSLAGTGNTIYFGEGSWLTVV.

The rearrangement links TRBV6-2 or TRBV6-3 to TRBJ2-3; unclear D gene. The germline CDR1 and CDR2 sequences are MNHEY and SVGEGT. Between the trimmed V and J ends, which lost 5 bases and 3 bases, there was a span of 12 bases. This CDR3 comprises 14 residues. The CDR3 region has the DNA TGTGCCAGCAGTGAAAACCCCGGGACAGATACGCAGTATTTT. It is translated as CASSENPGTDTQYF.

This clonotype was counted at least ten times. The chain is built from TRBV2 and TRBJ2-1, with 11 bases that match TRBD2. The CDR3 has 13 residues. CDR1 and CDR2 from the germline V gene are SNHLY and FYNNEI. V shed 6 bases and J 8 bases; nucleotides not matched to a gene: 3. CDR3 in DNA: TGTGCCAGCAGACTAGCGGGAGCCCATGAGCAGTTCTTC. It yields the protein CASRLAGAHEQFF.

CDR3 loop: CASSISGGEETQYF. In DNA, the CDR3 is TGTGCCAGCAGCATCTCAGGGGGAGAAGAGACCCAGTACTTC. J is TRBJ2-5 and V is TRBV9, with 7 bases aligning to TRBD1. With 4 bases clipped from V and 3 bases from J, the junction kept 6 bases outside the gene matches. CDR1 SGDLS and CDR2 YYNGEE come from the germline V gene. CDR3 length equals 14 residues.

This clonotype has a count of ten or more. J is TRBJ1-4 and V is TRBV2; possible D gene TRBD1, 6 bases. Germline-derived CDR1 and CDR2 are SNHLY and FYNNEI. Between the trimmed V and J ends, which lost 6 bases and 5 bases, there was a span of 16 bases. The CDR3 covers 15 residues. CDR3 in amino acids: CASRIEQGPNEKLFF. CDR3 coding DNA: TGTGCCAGCAGAATCGAACAGGGACCGAATGAAAAACTGTTTTTT. Variable domain in full (rest from reference TRBV2 and TRBJ1-4): EPEVTQTPSHQVTQMGQEVILRCVPISNHLYFYWYRQILGQKVEFLVSFYNNEISEKSEIFDDQFSVERPDGSNFTLKIRSTKLEDSAMYFCASRIEQGPNEKLFFGSGTQLSVL.

This clonotype was seen repeatedly, ten times or more. In nucleotides, the CDR3 is TGTGCCAGCAGCCAACCCAAGAACACTGAAGCTTTCTTT. The encoded protein is CASSQPKNTEAFF. V and J are TRBV3-1 and TRBJ1-1; D remains ambiguous. The length of the CDR3 is 13 residues. Trimming removed 2 bases at V and 1 base at J, with 5 bases between. Germline V CDR1 and CDR2: LGHDT, YNNKEL (reference sequence).

In this sample, this clonotype turned up a few times. The genes are TRBV5-1 and TRBJ1-2; D might be TRBD1 (5 bases). The CDR3 has 13 residues. Per the germline V gene, CDR1 is SGHRS and CDR2 is YFSETQ. Deletions cut 0 bases from V and 8 bases from J, with 11 bases between. CDR3 nucleotides: TGCGCCAGCAGCTTGGCCGGGGGTGAGGGCTACACCTTC. This gives the protein CASSLAGGEGYTF.

This chain links TRBV2 with TRBJ1-2; unclear D gene. The germline gives CDR1 SNHLY, CDR2 FYNNEI. The V gene lost 5 bases and the J gene lost 1 base, with 8 bases spanning the gap. The CDR3 has 13 residues. CDR3 sequence reads: CASSPDFNYGYTF. The DNA of the CDR3 is TGTGCCAGCAGTCCCGATTTTAACTATGGCTACACCTTC.

In regard to this clonotype: A much larger clone lies a single base off, so this may be a read error. The V gene is TRBV9, the J gene TRBJ2-2, with TRBD2 matching 10 bases. Looked up from germline, CDR1 is SGDLS and CDR2 is YYNGEE. V dropped 3 bases and J dropped 4; count of bases not matched to a gene: 3. This CDR3 comprises 15 residues. CDR3 protein: CASSALAGATGELFF. The CDR3 DNA sequence: TGTGCCAGCAGCGCGCTAGCGGGAGCCACCGGGGAGCTGTTTTTT. Full variable domain (outside the CDR3, taken from reference TRBV9 and TRBJ2-2): DSGVTQTPKHLITATGQRVTLRCSPRSGDLSVYWYQQSLDQGLQFLIQYYNGEERAKGNILERFSAQQFPDLHSELNLSSLELGDSALYFCASSALAGATGELFFGEGSRLTVL.

This clonotype was counted many times. This chain links TRBV28 with TRBJ2-1, with a tentative D call TRBD2 (6 bases). V was pared by 6 bases and J by 3 bases, with 15 bases between. Germline V gene lookup returns CDR1 MDHEN and CDR2 SYDVKM. This CDR3 has 15 amino acids. The CDR3 nucleotides read TGTGCCAGCAGCTTCGAGGTAGCGGACTACAATGAGCAGTTCTTC. This codes for CASSFEVADYNEQFF.

The rearrangement joins TRBV18 to TRBJ2-7; weak D call: TRBD1 (6 bases). Germline values: CDR1 KGHSH, CDR2 LQKENI. Trimming removed 1 base at V and 0 bases at J, with 10 bases between. This CDR3 is 15 amino acids long. CDR3 sequence (DNA): TGTGCCAGCTCACCACAAGGACAGACCTCCTACGAGCAGTACTTC. Residues: CASSPQGQTSYEQYF.

At least ten counts were recorded for this clonotype. The V call is TRBV7-9, the J call TRBJ1-1; no reliable D call. This CDR3 contains 15 residues. Germline V gene lookup returns CDR1 SEHNR and CDR2 FQNEAQ (reference sequence). V shed 1 base and J shed 4 bases, with 13 bases lying between them. The CDR3 reads CASSLGDGSGTEAFF. Written as DNA, the CDR3 is TGTGCCAGCAGCTTAGGGGATGGGTCGGGCACTGAAGCTTTCTTT. Looking up the rest from reference TRBV7-9 and TRBJ1-1 gives the full variable domain: DTGVSQNPRHKITKRGQNVTFRCDPISEHNRLYWYRQTLGQGPEFLTYFQNEAQLEKSRLLSDRFSAERPKGSFSTLEIQRTEQGDSAMYLCASSLGDGSGTEAFFGQGTRLTVV.

The table lists this clonotype with many counts. CDR3 coding DNA: TGTGCCAGCAGCCCCGGACAGGGTTTTCTTTTATCTGAAAAACTGTTTTTT. Residues: CASSPGQGFLLSEKLFF. The rearrangement joins TRBV7-2 to TRBJ1-4; TRBD1 agrees at 8 bases. Unmatched junction bases numbered 15, after V lost 5 bases and J lost 7 bases. CDR3 length: 17 amino acids. CDR1 SGHTA and CDR2 FQGNSA come from the germline V gene.

On this clonotype: One base away lies a much larger clone, so this may be a sequencing read error. The chain has TRBV6-1 and TRBJ2-3; D may be TRBD2 (6 bases). Germline-derived CDR1 and CDR2 are MNHNS and SASEGT. CDR3 length: 15 residues. CDR3 loop: CASGGGNVGTDTRYF. CDR3 nucleotides: TGTGCCAGCGGCGGAGGGAACGTCGGCACAGATACGCGGTATTTT.

This clonotype was seen repeatedly, ten times or more. The CDR3 loop is CASSFRGDSTYEQYF. In DNA, the CDR3 is TGTGCCAGCAGCTTCCGTGGCGACTCGACTTACGAGCAGTACTTC. This chain connects TRBV7-9 to TRBJ2-7; D call uncertain. From germline, CDR1 is SEHNR and CDR2 FQNEAQ (reference sequence). The CDR3 length is 15 residues. Deletions cut 3 bases from V and 4 bases from J, with 16 bases between.

The chain links TRBV18 to TRBJ2-3, with D hard to call. Gene TRBJ2-1 matches the end of the DNA better, so the J call may be wrong. Germline V gene sequence: CDR1 KGHSH, CDR2 LQKENI. This CDR3 region has 12 residues. Written as DNA, the CDR3 is TGTGCCAGCTCTCGTGAGGCGGTTGAGCAGTTCTTC. It encodes CASSREAVEQFF.

This clonotype was seen many times. The V and J genes are TRBV10-3 and TRBJ1-1, with 7 bases fitting TRBD1. The germline V gene encodes CDR1 ENHRY and CDR2 SYGVKD. CDR3 length: 16 residues. V lost 10 bases, J lost 5 bases, and 19 bases stayed unmatched. The CDR3 here is CATYGYRRGLRTEAFF. CDR3 bases: TGTGCCACCTACGGCTATCGAAGGGGGCTTCGAACTGAAGCTTTCTTT.